This paragraph reports one TCR beta chain. The target antigen is unknown. 5'-RACE, quantitative and with molecular barcodes, yielded the TCR beta libraries. TCRdb re-called the 5' RACE reads through MiXCR, storing one row per CDR3 protein. The sample consists of approximately 210,000 distinct CDR3 sequences, around 13% of them appearing once. In germline, CDR1 is SGHDN, CDR2 FVKESK. The germline V and J ends were trimmed by 4 bases and 1 base, with 16 bases remaining between them. The CDR3 has 16 amino acids. This entry belongs to a study of CD8 T cells in ankylosing spondylitis. Broader study findings: According to the report, clones linked to the disease were significantly enriched in matched synovial fluid samples taken from ankylosing spondylitis patients. Existing reports had already noted some motif variants in reactive arthritis synovial fluid and blood.

The sequencing sample was made of blood, either unsorted or a sorted T cell fraction (not recorded which). This rearrangement joins TRBV14 to TRBJ1-1; D remains ambiguous. This clonotype was sampled from a male donor with ankylosing spondylitis or in good health (not recorded which). CDR3 region: CASSPTDPDPNTEAFF. In nucleotides, the CDR3 is TGTGCCAGCAGCCCAACCGACCCCGACCCGAACACTGAAGCTTTCTTT.